This entry describes one T cell receptor beta chain. The antigen remains unidentified. Sequencing of unstimulated naive, memory, effector memory and TEMRA subsets was performed in three donor pairs. Libraries were prepared by immunoSEQ multiplex PCR; TCRdb keeps only in-frame clonotypes and omits some of them. The sample lists some 40,000 clones, 89% occurring once. The CDR3 contains 13 residues. The V gene's germline CDR1 is MNHNS and CDR2 SASEGT. Trimming removed 5 bases from V and 3 bases from J, with 11 bases in between. The sample is drawn from a study of siplizumab effects on memory and regulatory T cells. Whole-study findings and limits: Where siplizumab was present, mappable alloreactive CD4+ clones averaged about 65% Treg-derived, compared with less than 35% in controls. Memory T cells appeared less diverse than naive cells, which seemed to contribute substantially to alloresponse.

This clonotype originated in a human donor in good health. The material sequenced was naive CD4+ T cells sorted from blood. J is TRBJ2-7 and V is TRBV6-1; D remains unclear. CDR3 in DNA: TGTGCCAGCAGTCATACACCGGGCTACGAGCAGTACTTC. This encodes CASSHTPGYEQYF.